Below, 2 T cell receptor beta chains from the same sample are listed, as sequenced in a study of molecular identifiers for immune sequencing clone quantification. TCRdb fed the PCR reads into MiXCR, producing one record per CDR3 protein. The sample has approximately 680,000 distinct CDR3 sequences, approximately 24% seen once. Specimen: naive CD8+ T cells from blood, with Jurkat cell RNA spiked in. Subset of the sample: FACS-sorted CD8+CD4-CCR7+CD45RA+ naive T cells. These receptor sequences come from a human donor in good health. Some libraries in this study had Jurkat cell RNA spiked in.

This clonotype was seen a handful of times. The CDR3 reads CASSPGQGNWDTEAFF. The CDR3 bases are TGTGCCAGCTCACCAGGACAGGGAAATTGGGACACTGAAGCTTTCTTT. The genes are TRBV18 and TRBJ1-1; 8 nucleotides line up with TRBD1. V was clipped by 2 bases and J by 3 bases; unmatched bases: 8. The length of the CDR3 is 16 residues. Per germline, CDR1 KGHSH and CDR2 LQKENI.

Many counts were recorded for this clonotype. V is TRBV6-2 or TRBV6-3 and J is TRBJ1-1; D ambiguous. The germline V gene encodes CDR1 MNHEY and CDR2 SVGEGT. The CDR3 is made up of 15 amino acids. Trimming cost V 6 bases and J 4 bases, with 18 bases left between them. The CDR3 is CASSPFGIGGTEAFF. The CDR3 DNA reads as TGTGCCAGCAGCCCCTTTGGTATAGGCGGCACTGAAGCTTTCTTT.